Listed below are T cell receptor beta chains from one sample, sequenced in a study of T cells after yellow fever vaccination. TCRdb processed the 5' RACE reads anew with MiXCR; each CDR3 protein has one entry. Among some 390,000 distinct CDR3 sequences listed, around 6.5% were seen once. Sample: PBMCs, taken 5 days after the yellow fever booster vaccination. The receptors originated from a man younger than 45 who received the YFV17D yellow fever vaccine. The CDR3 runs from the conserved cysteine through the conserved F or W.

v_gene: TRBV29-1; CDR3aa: CSVEEGLDPETQYF
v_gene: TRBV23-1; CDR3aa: CASSRRGGIRDYEQYF
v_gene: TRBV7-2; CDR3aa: CASSLSSGPSSYNEQFF
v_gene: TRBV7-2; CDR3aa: CASSFGREPPYNEQFF
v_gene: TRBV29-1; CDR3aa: CSVPGAGAQYF
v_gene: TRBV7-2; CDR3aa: CASSEGAGTLGWFF
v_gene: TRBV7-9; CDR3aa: CASSGGPGELFF
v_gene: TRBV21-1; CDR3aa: CASSKRRHISSTDTQYF
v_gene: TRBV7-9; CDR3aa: CASSSGQPLSGNTIYF
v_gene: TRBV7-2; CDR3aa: CASSFPGNTEAFF
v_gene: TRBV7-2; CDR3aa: CASSETRPGADTQYF
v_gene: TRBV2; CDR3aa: CACSPIAGGRGNNEQFF
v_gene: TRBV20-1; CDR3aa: CSAPNPAREGREQYF
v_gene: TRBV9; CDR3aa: CASTVGEGLEQFF
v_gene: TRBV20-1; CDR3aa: CSAPESGLAKNIQYF
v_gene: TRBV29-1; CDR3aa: CSVEVAGGTDTQYF
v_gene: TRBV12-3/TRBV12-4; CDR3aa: CASSFEEADTQYF
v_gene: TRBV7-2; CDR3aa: CASRIIPASGANVLTF
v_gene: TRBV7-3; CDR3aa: CASSLTQKAGDGGETQYF
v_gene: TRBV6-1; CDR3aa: CASRGLAGVGPYNEQFF
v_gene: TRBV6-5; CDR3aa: CASSYSSGNGNTIYF
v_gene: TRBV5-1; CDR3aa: CASTGTVGSYEQYF
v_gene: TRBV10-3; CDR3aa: CAIKPTGPRESGYEQYF
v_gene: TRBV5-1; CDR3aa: CASSETSGNTIYF
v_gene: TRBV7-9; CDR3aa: CALAGAGHSIYEQYF
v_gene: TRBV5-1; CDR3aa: CASSPGPSGTQYF
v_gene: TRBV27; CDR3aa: CASSLPGLNRGTDTQYF
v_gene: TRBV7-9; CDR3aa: CASSSSGAGSPYEQYF
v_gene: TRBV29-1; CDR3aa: CSVLQRVQYF
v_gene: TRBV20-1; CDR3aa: CSAKVGGGEQYF
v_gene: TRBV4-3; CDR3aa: CASSQENRGETQYF
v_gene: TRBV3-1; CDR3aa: CASSQAAYEQYF
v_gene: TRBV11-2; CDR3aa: CASRSSGGTGELFF
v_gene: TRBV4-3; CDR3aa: CASSQDQPGLAGREQFF
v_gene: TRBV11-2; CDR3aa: CASSLSNRGGSGANVLTF
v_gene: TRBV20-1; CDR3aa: CSAMGDQETQYF
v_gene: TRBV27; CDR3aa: CASNPRGGASYEQYF
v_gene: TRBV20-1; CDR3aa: CSARASPRDNEQFF
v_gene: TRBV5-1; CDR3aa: CASRALRTSYEQYF
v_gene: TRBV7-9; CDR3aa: CASSGTANTGELFF